The source of this TCR beta chain is a study of blood T cells in healthy people across ages. Concerning this clonotype: The antigen remains undetermined.

Trimming took off 6 bases at V and 3 bases at J, with 12 bases between the two ends. Germline loops: CDR1 SGHTA, CDR2 FQGNSA. The CDR3 runs to 13 residues. Per sample, extraction of total RNA gave at least 6 micrograms in every case. Primed by a sample-barcoded 5' primer and a J-beta primer mix, a second PCR proceeded for 7 to 11 cycles. TCRdb itself ran the 5' RACE reads through MiXCR, one entry per CDR3 protein. The sample lists approximately 880,000 distinct CDR3 sequences, about 44% occurring once. Study results and caveats: Expanded clonotype changes were possibly confounded by unknown donor CMV status.

The sequence came from a man aged 25 to 40 in good health. The rearrangement joins TRBV7-2 to TRBJ2-7; possibly TRBD1 for D (6 bases). Specimen: blood. The CDR3 nucleotides are TGTGCCAGCAGACGGGACAATCGCTACGAGCAGTACTTC. Amino acids: CASRRDNRYEQYF.